Following are 24 T cell receptor beta chains from one sample sequenced in a study of blood T cell repertoires in COVID-19. The data were produced by immunoSEQ multiplex PCR, yet TCRdb's version contains in-frame clones alone and is incomplete. This sample has under 200,000 clones, with 70% to 90% found just once. Material for sequencing was PBMCs or T cells enriched from blood (not recorded which). These receptors were collected from a woman between 18 and 29 years old who had recovered from COVID-19.

The gene calls are TRBV5-4 and TRBJ2-1, with 9 nucleotides matching TRBD1. V trimming: 4 bases; J trimming: 9 bases; junction bases outside the gene matches: 11. Germline V gives CDR1 SGHNT, CDR2 YYREEE (reference sequence). The CDR3 runs to 15 residues. Written as DNA, the CDR3 is TGTGCCAGCAGCACACCGGGACAGGGCGGCGGTGAGCAGTTCTTC. This translates into CASSTPGQGGGEQFF.

The chain carries TRBV28 and TRBJ1-6; D unresolved. V lost 6 bases and J lost 7, with 13 bases in between. The CDR3 covers 14 residues. Germline CDR1 MDHEN, CDR2 SYDVKM. DNA of the CDR3: TGTGCCAGCAGCCTTGTGGCCGAAAATTCACCCCTCCACTTT. As protein: CASSLVAENSPLHF.

The chain links TRBV7-9 to TRBJ2-7; TRBD2 matches at 9 bases. The CDR3 is made up of 14 amino acids. The germline gives CDR1 SEHNR, CDR2 FQNEAQ (reference sequence). After removal of 4 bases from V and 4 bases from J, the junction contained 5 bases not matched to a gene. In DNA, the CDR3 is TGTGCCAGCAGCTGGGAAGGACTAGCGTACGAGCAGTACTTC. This sequence encodes CASSWEGLAYEQYF. The complete variable domain, with remaining parts taken from reference TRBV7-9 and TRBJ2-7, reads DTGVSQNPRHKITKRGQNVTFRCDPISEHNRLYWYRQTLGQGPEFLTYFQNEAQLEKSRLLSDRFSAERPKGSFSTLEIQRTEQGDSAMYLCASSWEGLAYEQYFGPGTRLTVT.

The CDR3 region has the DNA TGTGCCAGCAGTGAAAACTCCCGGGGGCAGTACTTC. Protein sequence: CASSENSRGQYF. The V call is TRBV2, the J call TRBJ2-7; D perhaps matches TRBD2 (5 bases). Per the germline V gene, CDR1 is SNHLY and CDR2 is FYNNEI. Trimming pared 2 bases from V and 9 bases from J, leaving 11 bases between. This CDR3 is built from 12 residues.

The gene calls are TRBV4-2 and TRBJ2-5; the match to TRBD2 covers 7 bases. V was clipped by 4 bases and J by 2 bases; unmatched bases: 7. The CDR3 is 15 residues long. CDR1 and CDR2 (germline): LGHNA, YNFKEQ. This CDR3 reads CASSPLAENQETQYF. CDR3 DNA sequence: TGTGCCAGCAGCCCCCTAGCGGAGAATCAAGAGACCCAGTACTTC.

This rearrangement joins TRBV18 to TRBJ2-1; 8 positions match TRBD2. V trimming: 3 bases; J trimming: 4 bases; junction bases outside the gene matches: 20. CDR1 is KGHSH, CDR2 LQKENI, per germline. The CDR3 sequence is 20 residues long. The CDR3 reads CASSPPAGTPGLAGYNEQFF. The CDR3 DNA sequence: TGTGCCAGCTCACCGCCCGCCGGGACCCCTGGACTAGCAGGATACAATGAGCAGTTCTTC.

CDR3 in DNA: TGTGCCAGCAGCGACCGGACTAGCGGGCACACCGGGGAGCTGTTTTTT. Translated: CASSDRTSGHTGELFF. This sequence joins TRBV2 and TRBJ2-2, with 11 nucleotides matching TRBD2. Per germline, CDR1 SNHLY and CDR2 FYNNEI. The CDR3 consists of 16 residues. V trimming: 6 bases; J trimming: 3 bases; junction bases outside the gene matches: 6. Filled out from reference TRBV2 and TRBJ2-2, the complete variable domain reads EPEVTQTPSHQVTQMGQEVILRCVPISNHLYFYWYRQILGQKVEFLVSFYNNEISEKSEIFDDQFSVERPDGSNFTLKIRSTKLEDSAMYFCASSDRTSGHTGELFFGEGSRLTVL.

The chain carries TRBV29-1 and TRBJ2-3; 8 bases map to TRBD2. Germline values: CDR1 SQVTM, CDR2 ANQGSEA. The length of the CDR3 is 13 residues. V shed 4 bases and J 5 bases; nucleotides not matched to a gene: 5. The CDR3 sequence is CSVVAGGIDTQYF. The DNA of the CDR3 is TGCAGCGTTGTTGCGGGAGGAATAGATACGCAGTATTTT.

This clone was seen a few times. The chain is built from TRBV27 and TRBJ2-7, with D maybe TRBD2 (6 bases). From germline, CDR1 is MNHEY and CDR2 SMNVEV (reference sequence). This CDR3 is built from 16 residues. Trimming shortened V by 1 base and J by 5 bases, and 18 bases separated the two germline ends. CDR3 sequence reads: CASSLWRDPLRNEQYF. DNA for the CDR3: TGTGCCAGCAGTTTATGGAGGGATCCCCTTCGGAACGAGCAGTACTTC.

This chain connects TRBV30 to TRBJ2-7, with D uncertain. Trimming pared 5 bases from V and 0 bases from J, leaving 8 bases between. The CDR3 loop spans 12 amino acids. Germline CDR1 is GTSNPN and CDR2 is SVGIG (reference sequence). The CDR3 protein is CAWRPSSYEQYF. The DNA for the CDR3 is TGTGCCTGGCGTCCCAGCTCCTACGAGCAGTACTTC.

The chain joins TRBV15 to TRBJ1-5; the match to TRBD1 covers 8 bases. The V and J ends lost 0 bases and 5 bases, in that order; junction bases with no gene match: 9. Germline CDR1 LNHNV, CDR2 YYDKDF (reference sequence). CDR3 length equals 17 residues. CDR3 coding DNA: TGTGCCACCAGCAGAGAAGTGCAGGGGGCTTTTTATCAGCCCCAGCATTTT. It is translated as CATSREVQGAFYQPQHF.

This chain connects TRBV28 to TRBJ2-2, with 9 bases that match TRBD1. Germline V gene sequence: CDR1 MDHEN, CDR2 SYDVKM. The CDR3 totals 15 residues. V gave up 3 bases and J gave up 5 bases; unmatched junction bases: 4. In nucleotides, the CDR3 is TGTGCCAGCAGTTTCCGGGACAGGGATACCGGGGAGCTGTTTTTT. It is translated as CASSFRDRDTGELFF.

V is TRBV27 and J is TRBJ1-4, with TRBD1 as a possible D gene (5 bases). The ends were cut back, 3 bases at V and 8 bases at J, with 13 bases in the middle. The CDR3 is 14 amino acids. CDR1 MNHEY and CDR2 SMNVEV come from the germline V gene (reference sequence). CDR3 amino acids: CASSLGREGEKLFF. Written as DNA, the CDR3 is TGTGCCAGCAGTTTGGGCAGGGAAGGGGAAAAACTGTTTTTT.

The chain couples TRBV11-2 to TRBJ2-5; 7 nucleotides align to TRBD2. With 1 base clipped from V and 7 bases from J, the junction kept 12 bases outside the gene matches. Per germline, CDR1 SGHAT and CDR2 FQNNGV. The CDR3 contains 16 residues. CDR3 bases: TGTGCCAGCAGCTTAGGCTTTCTAGCGGCTGGCGGGACCCAGTACTTC. Its translation is CASSLGFLAAGGTQYF. Full variable domain (rest looked up from reference TRBV11-2 and TRBJ2-5): EAGVAQSPRYKIIEKRQSVAFWCNPISGHATLYWYQQILGQGPKLLIQFQNNGVVDDSQLPKDRFSAERLKGVDSTLKIQPAKLEDSAVYLCASSLGFLAAGGTQYFGPGTRLLVL.

The rearrangement joins TRBV28 to TRBJ2-7, with a possible D match to TRBD1 (6 bases). CDR1 is MDHEN, CDR2 SYDVKM, per germline. This CDR3 has 14 residues. V was shortened by 3 bases and J by 3 bases, with 12 bases between the two germline ends. The CDR3 DNA reads as TGTGCCAGCAGTTTCCGAACAGGGTACTACGAGCAGTACTTC. Its protein product is CASSFRTGYYEQYF.

V and J are TRBV19 and TRBJ1-5, with a weak D call TRBD1 (5 bases). Germline CDR1 is LNHDA and CDR2 is SQIVND (reference sequence). The ends were cut back, 7 bases at V and 4 bases at J, with 14 bases in the middle. The CDR3 is 14 amino acids. The DNA of the CDR3 is TGTGCCAGTAACTCGCAGGGAGGTAATCAGCCCCAGCATTTT. Protein sequence: CASNSQGGNQPQHF.

The gene calls are TRBV29-1 and TRBJ2-2; a weak D match, TRBD1 (6 bases). The ends were cut back, 8 bases at V and 7 bases at J, with 14 bases in the middle. CDR1 is SQVTM, CDR2 ANQGSEA, per germline. The CDR3 spans 12 residues. CDR3 sequence: CSKAGADGELFF. The DNA of the CDR3 is TGCAGCAAAGCAGGGGCCGACGGGGAGCTGTTTTTT.

This clone has just one count. The chain couples TRBV30 to TRBJ2-7, with unresolved D. The V and J ends lost 0 bases and 2 bases respectively, with 11 bases between them. The length of the CDR3 is 14 residues. Per the germline V gene, CDR1 is GTSNPN and CDR2 is SVGIG (reference sequence). CDR3 in amino acids: CAWSVDSGPYEQYF. The DNA of the CDR3 is TGTGCCTGGAGTGTAGACTCTGGCCCCTACGAGCAGTACTTC.

Here the CDR3 DNA reads TGTGCCAGCAGCCCCGTGGACAGGGGTCTCTCCTACGAGCAGTACTTC. Protein sequence: CASSPVDRGLSYEQYF. The V call is TRBV7-9, the J call TRBJ2-7; 9 bases agree with TRBD1. CDR3 length: 16 residues. Germline CDR1 SEHNR, CDR2 FQNEAQ (reference sequence). The V gene end was trimmed by 5 bases and the J gene end by 0 bases; junction bases not matched to a gene: 8.

The chain is built from TRBV9 and TRBJ2-1, with unresolved D. This CDR3 has 14 residues. Looked up from germline, CDR1 is SGDLS and CDR2 is YYNGEE. The V gene lost 0 bases and the J gene lost 0 bases, with 4 bases spanning the gap. The CDR3 region is CASSVGDSYNEQFF. Here the CDR3 DNA reads TGTGCCAGCAGCGTAGGAGACTCCTACAATGAGCAGTTCTTC.

The chain has TRBV19 and TRBJ2-7; the match to TRBD2 covers 8 bases. Germline CDR1 LNHDA, CDR2 SQIVND (reference sequence). The CDR3 covers 13 residues. V shed 10 bases, J shed 3 bases, and the junction held 8 bases outside the gene matches. Here the CDR3 reads CATARTSLYEQYF. CDR3 nucleotide sequence: TGTGCCACCGCACGGACTAGCCTCTACGAGCAGTACTTC. Variable domain in full (rest from reference TRBV19 and TRBJ2-7): DGGITQSPKYLFRKEGQNVTLSCEQNLNHDAMYWYRQDPGQGLRLIYYSQIVNDFQKGDIAEGYSVSREKKESFPLTVTSAQKNPTAFYLCATARTSLYEQYFGPGTRLTVT.

This clone was counted only a few times. V gene TRBV28 combines with J gene TRBJ2-1; the D is unclear. Germline V gene data show CDR1 as MDHEN and CDR2 as SYDVKM. This CDR3 is 14 amino acids long. The germline V and J ends were trimmed by 5 bases and 5 bases, with 13 bases remaining between them. The CDR3 loop is CASSPSRNNNEQFF. CDR3 coding DNA: TGTGCCAGCAGTCCCTCCAGGAACAACAATGAGCAGTTCTTC.

The genes are TRBV11-2 and TRBJ2-7; possible D gene TRBD1, 5 bases. This CDR3 is built from 15 residues. The V gene lost 3 bases and the J gene lost 3 bases, with 15 bases spanning the gap. Germline V CDR1 and CDR2: SGHAT, FQNNGV. CDR3 nucleotides: TGTGCCAGCAGCTTCTCCGGACAAGTACACTACGAGCAGTACTTC. It codes for CASSFSGQVHYEQYF.

J is TRBJ2-1 and V is TRBV12-5; unclear D gene. Trimming removed 1 base at V and 0 bases at J, with 7 bases between. This CDR3 region has 15 residues. Germline CDR1 and CDR2: LGHNT and FRNRAP. This CDR3 reads CASGLGSSSYNEQFF. The CDR3 DNA reads TGTGCTAGTGGTTTGGGGTCGAGCTCCTACAATGAGCAGTTCTTC.